These 6 T cell receptor beta chains came from one sample sequenced in a study of T cell responses to AZD1222 COVID-19 vaccine. TCRdb's copy holds only in-frame clones and misses some; the assay was immunoSEQ multiplex PCR. The profile shows some 150,000 clones, around 85% of them singletons. Sequencing used peripheral blood, obtained on day 0 of MenACWY control vaccination. These receptors all come from an adult in good health.

V gene TRBV4-1 combines with J gene TRBJ1-2, with no clear D. The V gene's germline CDR1 is MGHRA and CDR2 YSYEKL. Trimming took 4 bases from V and 2 from J, leaving 8 bases between them. The CDR3 runs to 13 residues. The CDR3 sequence: CASSPTQNYGYTF. The CDR3 DNA sequence: TGCGCCAGCAGCCCAACACAGAACTATGGCTACACCTTC.

The chain carries TRBV9 and TRBJ2-1; possibly TRBD1 for D (7 bases). There are 16 residues in the CDR3. Trimming stripped 0 bases from V and 3 bases from J, with 13 bases between. Germline loops: CDR1 SGDLS, CDR2 YYNGEE. CDR3 protein: CASSVGRDRIYNEQFF. The CDR3 nucleotides are TGTGCCAGCAGCGTAGGGAGGGACAGAATCTACAATGAGCAGTTCTTC.

The rearrangement joins TRBV6-2 or TRBV6-3 to TRBJ1-2, with D uncertain. With 7 bases removed from V and 3 bases from J, the gap between germline ends came to 12 bases. This CDR3 spans 13 amino acids. Germline assignment: CDR1 MNHEY and CDR2 SVGEGT. The CDR3 spells CASNPTEYYGYTF. The DNA of the CDR3 is TGTGCCAGCAACCCTACAGAGTACTATGGCTACACCTTC.

This sequence joins TRBV3-1 (or the pseudogene TRBV3-2) and TRBJ2-3; 9 positions agree with TRBD2. CDR3 length equals 15 residues. J gave up 0 bases and V 3 bases, and 1 base lay outside the gene matches. Germline CDR1 is LGHDT and CDR2 is YNNKEL (reference sequence). The CDR3, as DNA: TGTGCCAGCAGCCATGCGGGAGGGAGCACAGATACGCAGTATTTT. Translated, it gives CASSHAGGSTDTQYF.

V usage is TRBV5-4 and J usage is TRBJ1-2; D ambiguous. V was trimmed by 1 base and J by 6 bases, leaving 7 bases between them. Germline CDR1 SGHNT, CDR2 YYREEE (reference sequence). This CDR3 contains 12 residues. This CDR3 is CASSLSRDGYTF. The CDR3 coding sequence is TGTGCCAGCAGCTTGTCCCGAGATGGCTACACCTTC.

The rearrangement uses TRBV28 and TRBJ2-6; 9 bases line up with TRBD1. J gave up 0 bases and V 6 bases, and 6 bases lay outside the gene matches. CDR1 is MDHEN and CDR2 is SYDVKM in the germline V gene. There are 17 residues in the CDR3. CDR3 in amino acids: CASSTGGPRSGANVLTF. The DNA of the CDR3 is TGTGCCAGCAGCACAGGGGGCCCCCGCTCTGGGGCCAACGTCCTGACTTTC.